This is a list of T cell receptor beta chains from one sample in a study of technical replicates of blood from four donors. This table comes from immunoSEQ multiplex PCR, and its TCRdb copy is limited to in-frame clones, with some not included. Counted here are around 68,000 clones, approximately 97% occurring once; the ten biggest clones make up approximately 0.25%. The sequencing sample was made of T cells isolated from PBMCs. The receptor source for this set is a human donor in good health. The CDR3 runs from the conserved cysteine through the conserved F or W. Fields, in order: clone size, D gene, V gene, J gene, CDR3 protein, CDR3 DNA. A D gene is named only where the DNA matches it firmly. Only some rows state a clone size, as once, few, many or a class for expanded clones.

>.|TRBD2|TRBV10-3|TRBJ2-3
CAIRGTSGITDTQYF
TGTGCCATCAGGGGGACTAGCGGTATCACAGATACGCAGTATTTT
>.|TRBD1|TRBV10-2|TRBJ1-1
CASSAQGATEAFF
TGCGCCAGCAGTGCGCAGGGGGCCACTGAAGCTTTCTTT
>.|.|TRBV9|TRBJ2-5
CASSVHLQETQYF
TGTGCCAGCAGCGTGCACCTACAAGAGACCCAGTACTTC
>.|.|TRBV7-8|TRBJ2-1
CASRPGLFPNRRGREQFF
TGTGCCAGCAGACCGGGGCTCTTCCCTAACAGGCGGGGCCGTGAGCAGTTCTTC
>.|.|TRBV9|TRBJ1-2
CASSVVGSNAYGYTF
TGTGCCAGCAGCGTAGTGGGCAGCAACGCTTATGGCTACACCTTC
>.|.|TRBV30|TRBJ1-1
CASHDRSKNTEAFF
TGTGCCTCGCATGACAGATCCAAGAACACTGAAGCTTTCTTT
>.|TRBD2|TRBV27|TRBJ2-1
CASSLRLAGVLNEQFF
TGTGCCAGCAGTTTAAGACTAGCGGGAGTGCTGAATGAGCAGTTCTTC
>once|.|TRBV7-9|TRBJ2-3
CASSLRRADTDTQYF
TGTGCCAGCAGCCTCCGGAGGGCTGACACAGATACGCAGTATTTT
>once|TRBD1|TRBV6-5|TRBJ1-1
CASSYRGLIDTEAFF
TGTGCCAGCAGTTACAGGGGGCTCATCGACACTGAAGCTTTCTTT
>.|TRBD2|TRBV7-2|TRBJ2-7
CASSLFSGAVSYEQYF
TGTGCCAGCAGCTTATTCAGCGGGGCCGTCTCCTACGAGCAGTACTTC
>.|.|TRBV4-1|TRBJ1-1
CASSSGGLQGWNTEAFF
TGCGCCAGCAGCTCAGGTGGCCTACAGGGTTGGAACACTGAAGCTTTCTTT
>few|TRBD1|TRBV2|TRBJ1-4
CASTRDRANEKLFF
TGTGCCAGCACTCGGGACAGGGCAAATGAAAAACTGTTTTTT